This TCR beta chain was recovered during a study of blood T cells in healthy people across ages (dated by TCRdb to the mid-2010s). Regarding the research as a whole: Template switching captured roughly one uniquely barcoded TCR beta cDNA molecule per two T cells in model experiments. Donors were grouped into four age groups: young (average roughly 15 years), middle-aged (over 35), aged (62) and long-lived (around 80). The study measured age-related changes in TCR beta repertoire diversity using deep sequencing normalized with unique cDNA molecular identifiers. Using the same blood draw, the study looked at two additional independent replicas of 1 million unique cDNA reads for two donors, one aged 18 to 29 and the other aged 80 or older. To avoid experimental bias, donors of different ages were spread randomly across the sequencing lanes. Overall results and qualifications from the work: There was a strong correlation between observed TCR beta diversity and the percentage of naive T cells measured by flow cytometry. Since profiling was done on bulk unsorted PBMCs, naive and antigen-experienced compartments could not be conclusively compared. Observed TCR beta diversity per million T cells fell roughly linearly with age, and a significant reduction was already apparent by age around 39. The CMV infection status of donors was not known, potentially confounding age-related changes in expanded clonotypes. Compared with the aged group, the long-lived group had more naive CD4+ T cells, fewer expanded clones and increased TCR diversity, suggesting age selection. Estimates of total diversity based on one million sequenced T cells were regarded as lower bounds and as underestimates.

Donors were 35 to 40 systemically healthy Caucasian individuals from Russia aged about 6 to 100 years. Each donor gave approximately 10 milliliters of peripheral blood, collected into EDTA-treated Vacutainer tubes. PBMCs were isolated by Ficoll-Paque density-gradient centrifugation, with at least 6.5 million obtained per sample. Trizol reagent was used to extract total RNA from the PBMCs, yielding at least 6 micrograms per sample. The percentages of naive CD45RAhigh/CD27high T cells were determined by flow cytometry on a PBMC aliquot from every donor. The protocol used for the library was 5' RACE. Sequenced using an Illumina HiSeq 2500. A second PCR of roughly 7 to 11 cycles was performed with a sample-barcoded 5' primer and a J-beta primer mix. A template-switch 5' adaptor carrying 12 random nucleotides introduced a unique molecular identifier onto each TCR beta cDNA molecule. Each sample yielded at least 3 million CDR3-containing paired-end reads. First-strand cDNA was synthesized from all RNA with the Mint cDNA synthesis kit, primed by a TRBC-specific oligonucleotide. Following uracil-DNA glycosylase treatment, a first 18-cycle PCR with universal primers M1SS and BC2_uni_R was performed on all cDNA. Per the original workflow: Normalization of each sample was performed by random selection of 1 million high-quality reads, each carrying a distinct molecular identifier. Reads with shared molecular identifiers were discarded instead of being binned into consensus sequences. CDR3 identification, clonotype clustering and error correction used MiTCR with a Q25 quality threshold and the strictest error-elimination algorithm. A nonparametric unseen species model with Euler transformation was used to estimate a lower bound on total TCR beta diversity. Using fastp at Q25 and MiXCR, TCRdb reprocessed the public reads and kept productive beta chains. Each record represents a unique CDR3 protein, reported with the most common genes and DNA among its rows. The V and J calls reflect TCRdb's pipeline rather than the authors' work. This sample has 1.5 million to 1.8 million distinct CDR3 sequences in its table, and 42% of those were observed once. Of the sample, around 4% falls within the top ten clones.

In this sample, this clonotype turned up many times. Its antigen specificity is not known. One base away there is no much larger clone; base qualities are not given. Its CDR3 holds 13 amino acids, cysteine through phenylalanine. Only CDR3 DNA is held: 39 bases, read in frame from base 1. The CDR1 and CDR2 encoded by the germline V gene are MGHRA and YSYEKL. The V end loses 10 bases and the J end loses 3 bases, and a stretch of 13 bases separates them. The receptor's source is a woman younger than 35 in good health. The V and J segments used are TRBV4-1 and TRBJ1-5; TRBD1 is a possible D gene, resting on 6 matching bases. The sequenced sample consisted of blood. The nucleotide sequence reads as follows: TGCGCCACTTCACAGGGCGTCAATCAGCCCCAGCATTTT. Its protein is CATSQGVNQPQHF.